One T cell receptor beta chain is described in this entry. Its specific antigen is unknown. Base quality data are lacking; no much larger clone is found one base away. Library prep was done by PCR. Instrument used: Illumina HiSeq 2500. To normalize quantification of the TCRbeta repertoire, the TCR libraries were built with molecular barcoding that relied on unique molecular identifiers. The public reads were reprocessed in TCRdb via fastp at Q25 and MiXCR, keeping in-frame beta chains. Here each entry gathers all rows of one CDR3 protein and keeps the most common genes and DNA. The sample yields approximately 130,000 distinct CDR3 sequences; 9.5% to 10% were counted once. About 25% of the sample belongs to the ten largest clones. This sample is drawn from a study of T-cell reconstitution after alpha-beta-depleted transplantation in children (dated by TCRdb to the mid-2010s). Notes on the research overall: Using TCR repertoire profiling, the study quantitatively followed how T-cell immune reconstitution unfolded in children after TCRalphabeta/CD19-depleted allogeneic hematopoietic cell transplantation. Points the paper makes about the study in general: Over the following months the frequencies of hyperexpanded clones went down, and after one year T-cell counts and TCRbeta diversity were mostly credited to newly produced T cells. About two months after transplant, the apparently early recovery of alphabetaT-cell counts reportedly depended on just several hundred clones that had expanded rapidly and came from non-depleted graft cells. In some patients, the high TCRbeta diversity seen at day 60 was put down to recipient T cells and intrathymic progenitors that had survived conditioning.

Inclusive of the bounding cysteine and phenylalanine, the CDR3 is 15 residues long. Only the CDR3 DNA is retained, 45 bases long and in frame from the first base. Compared with germline, V lacks 5 bases and J lacks 4 bases; bases without a gene match: 6. CDR1 and CDR2, looked up from the germline V gene, are ENHRY and SYGVKD. The meaning of the sample's treatment or condition label: allogeneic hematopoietic cell transplantation with graft depleted of TCRalphabeta T cells and CD19 B cells. The transplant recipients were children given TCRalphabeta/CD19-depleted allogeneic hematopoietic cell grafts. The input for sequencing was PBMCs, mostly from graft donor cells, taken 180 days after TCRalphabeta/CD19-depleted stem cell transplant. This sequence uses TRBV10-3 and TRBJ1-4; 8 middle bases align to TRBD1. This TCR derives from a girl under three years old who had a stem cell transplant for combined immunodeficiency, so the T cells may come from the graft donor. Here the CDR3 is given as CAISQGQENNEKLFF. The nucleotides are TGTGCCATCAGTCAGGGACAGGAGAATAATGAAAAACTGTTTTTT.